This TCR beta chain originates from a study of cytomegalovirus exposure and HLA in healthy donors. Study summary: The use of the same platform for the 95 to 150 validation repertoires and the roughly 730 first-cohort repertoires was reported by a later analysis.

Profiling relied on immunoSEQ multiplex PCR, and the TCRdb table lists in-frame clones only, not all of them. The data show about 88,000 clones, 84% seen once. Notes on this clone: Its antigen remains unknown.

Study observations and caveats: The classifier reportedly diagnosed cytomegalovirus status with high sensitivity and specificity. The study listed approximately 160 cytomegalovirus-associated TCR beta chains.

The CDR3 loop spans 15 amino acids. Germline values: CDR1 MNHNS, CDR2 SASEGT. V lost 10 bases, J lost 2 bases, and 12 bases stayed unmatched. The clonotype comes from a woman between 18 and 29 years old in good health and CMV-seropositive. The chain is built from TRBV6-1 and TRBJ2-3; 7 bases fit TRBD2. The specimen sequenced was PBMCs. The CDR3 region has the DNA TGTGCCATCACGTCCAACGCGGGGGTCACAGATACGCAGTATTTT. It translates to CAITSNAGVTDTQYF.